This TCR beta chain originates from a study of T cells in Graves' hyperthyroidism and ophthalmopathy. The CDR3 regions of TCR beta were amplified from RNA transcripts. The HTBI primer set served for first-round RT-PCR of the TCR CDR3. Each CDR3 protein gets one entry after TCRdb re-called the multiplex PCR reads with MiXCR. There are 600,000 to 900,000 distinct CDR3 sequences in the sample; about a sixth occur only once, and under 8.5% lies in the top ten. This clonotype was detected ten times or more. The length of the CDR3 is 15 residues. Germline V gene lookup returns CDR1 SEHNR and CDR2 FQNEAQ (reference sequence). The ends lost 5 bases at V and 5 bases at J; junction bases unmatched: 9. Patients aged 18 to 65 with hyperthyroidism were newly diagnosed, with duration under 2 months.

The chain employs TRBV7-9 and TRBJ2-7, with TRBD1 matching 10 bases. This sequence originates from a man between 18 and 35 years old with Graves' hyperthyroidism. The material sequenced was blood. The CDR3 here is CASSIRDRGWDEQYF. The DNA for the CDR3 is TGTGCCAGCAGCATCCGGGACAGGGGATGGGACGAGCAGTACTTC.